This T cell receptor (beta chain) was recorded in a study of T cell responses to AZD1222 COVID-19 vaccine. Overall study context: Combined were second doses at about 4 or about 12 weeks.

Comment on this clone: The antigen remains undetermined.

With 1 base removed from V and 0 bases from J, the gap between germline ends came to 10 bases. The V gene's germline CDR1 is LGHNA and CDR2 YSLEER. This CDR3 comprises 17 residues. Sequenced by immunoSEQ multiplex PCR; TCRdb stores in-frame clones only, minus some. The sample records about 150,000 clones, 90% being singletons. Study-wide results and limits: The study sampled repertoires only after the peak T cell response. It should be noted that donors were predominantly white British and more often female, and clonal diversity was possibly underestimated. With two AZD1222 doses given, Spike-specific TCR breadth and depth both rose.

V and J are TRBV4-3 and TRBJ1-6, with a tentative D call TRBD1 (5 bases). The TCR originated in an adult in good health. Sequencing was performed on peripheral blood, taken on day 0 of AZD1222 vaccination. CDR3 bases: TGCGCCAGCAGCCAAGGGTGGGGGAGCTCCTATAATTCACCCCTCCACTTT. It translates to CASSQGWGSSYNSPLHF.